This entry features one TCR beta chain sequence. Its cognate antigen is unknown. A multiplex PCR was run with 60 Vbeta primers and 13 Jbeta primers. Sequencing was performed with immunoSEQ multiplex PCR; in TCRdb, only in-frame clones are kept and a portion is missing. Of about 79,000 clones in the sample, roughly 72% were seen once. These data belong to a study of cytomegalovirus exposure and HLA in healthy donors. Study at large: About 200 million T cells yielded 100 million or so unique TCR beta sequences in earlier analysis. Study-wide points: A later analysis reportedly identified an Asian-associated ancestry cluster as carrying fewer N-insertions than the roughly 700-donor mean.

Trimming stripped 1 base from V and 5 bases from J, with 12 bases between. The CDR3 extends over 15 amino acids. CDR1 and CDR2 (germline): MNHNS, SASEGT. The chain is built from TRBV6-1 and TRBJ2-1; D might be TRBD1 (7 bases). The specimen sequenced was PBMCs. The sequence came from a man aged 35 to 55 in good health and CMV-seropositive. In DNA, the CDR3 is TGTGCCAGCAGTGAAGGCGGGACAGCGAACAATGAGCAGTTCTTC. Protein: CASSEGGTANNEQFF.